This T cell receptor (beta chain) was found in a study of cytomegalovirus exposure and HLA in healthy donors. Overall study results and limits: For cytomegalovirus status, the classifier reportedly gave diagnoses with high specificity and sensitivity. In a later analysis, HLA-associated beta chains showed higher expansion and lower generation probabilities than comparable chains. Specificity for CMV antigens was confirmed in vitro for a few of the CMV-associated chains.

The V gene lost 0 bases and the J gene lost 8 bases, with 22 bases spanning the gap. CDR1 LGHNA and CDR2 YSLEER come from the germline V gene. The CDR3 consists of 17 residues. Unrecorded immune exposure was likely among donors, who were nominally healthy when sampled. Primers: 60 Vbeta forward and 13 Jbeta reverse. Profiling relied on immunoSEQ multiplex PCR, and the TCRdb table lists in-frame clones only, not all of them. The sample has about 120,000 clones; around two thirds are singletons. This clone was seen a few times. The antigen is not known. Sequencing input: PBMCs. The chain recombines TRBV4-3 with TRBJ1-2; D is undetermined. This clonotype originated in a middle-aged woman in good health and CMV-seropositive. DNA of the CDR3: TGCGCCAGCAGCCAAGAAGTTGTGAGCAGTCTGACTTCGGGCTACACCTTC. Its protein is CASSQEVVSSLTSGYTF.